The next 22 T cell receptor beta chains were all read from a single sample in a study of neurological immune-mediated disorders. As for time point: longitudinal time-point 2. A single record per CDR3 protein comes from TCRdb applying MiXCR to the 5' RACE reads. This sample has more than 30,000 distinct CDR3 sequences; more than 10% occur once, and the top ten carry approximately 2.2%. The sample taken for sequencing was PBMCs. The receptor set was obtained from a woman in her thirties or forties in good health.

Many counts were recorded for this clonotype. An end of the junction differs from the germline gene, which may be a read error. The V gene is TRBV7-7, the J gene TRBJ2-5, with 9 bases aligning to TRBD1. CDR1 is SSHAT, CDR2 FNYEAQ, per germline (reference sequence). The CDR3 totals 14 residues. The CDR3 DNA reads TGTGCTAGCAGCAGACACAGGGGGCTAGAGACCCAGTACTTC. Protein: CASSRHRGLETQYF.

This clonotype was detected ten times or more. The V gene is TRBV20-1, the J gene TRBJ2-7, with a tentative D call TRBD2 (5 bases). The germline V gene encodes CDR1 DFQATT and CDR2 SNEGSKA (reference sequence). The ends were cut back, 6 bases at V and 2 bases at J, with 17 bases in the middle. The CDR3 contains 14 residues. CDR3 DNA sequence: TGCAGTGCCTCGTCGAGGGCGTCCCCCTACGAGCAGTACTTC. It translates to CSASSRASPYEQYF.

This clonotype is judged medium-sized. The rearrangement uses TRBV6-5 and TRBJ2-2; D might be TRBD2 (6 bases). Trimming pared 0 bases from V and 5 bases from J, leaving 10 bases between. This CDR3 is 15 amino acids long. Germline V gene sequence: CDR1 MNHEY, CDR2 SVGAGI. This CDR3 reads CASSYSGAGTGELFF. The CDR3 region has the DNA TGTGCCAGCAGTTACTCTGGGGCGGGGACCGGGGAGCTGTTTTTT.

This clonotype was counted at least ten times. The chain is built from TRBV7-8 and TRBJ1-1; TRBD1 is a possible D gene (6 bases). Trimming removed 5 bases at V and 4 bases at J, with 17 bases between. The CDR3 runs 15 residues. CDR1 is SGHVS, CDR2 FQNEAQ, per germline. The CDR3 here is CASSPRGGPFTEAFF. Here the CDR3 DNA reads TGTGCCAGCAGCCCCCGGGGGGGGCCCTTCACTGAAGCTTTCTTT.

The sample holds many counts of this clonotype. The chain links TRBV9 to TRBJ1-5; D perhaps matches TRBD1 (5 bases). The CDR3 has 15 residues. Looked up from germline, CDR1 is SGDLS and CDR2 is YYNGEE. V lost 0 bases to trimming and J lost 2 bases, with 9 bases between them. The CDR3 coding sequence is TGTGCCAGCAGCGTAGATGGGGGACGCAATCAGCCCCAGCATTTT. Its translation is CASSVDGGRNQPQHF. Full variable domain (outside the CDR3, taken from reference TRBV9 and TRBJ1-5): DSGVTQTPKHLITATGQRVTLRCSPRSGDLSVYWYQQSLDQGLQFLIQYYNGEERAKGNILERFSAQQFPDLHSELNLSSLELGDSALYFCASSVDGGRNQPQHFGDGTRLSIL.

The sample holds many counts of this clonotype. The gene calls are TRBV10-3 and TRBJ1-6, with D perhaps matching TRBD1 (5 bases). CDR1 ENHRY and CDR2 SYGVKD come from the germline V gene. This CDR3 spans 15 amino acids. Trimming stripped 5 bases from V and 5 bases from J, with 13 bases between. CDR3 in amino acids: CAISPSGGDNSPLHF. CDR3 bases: TGTGCCATCAGTCCCTCGGGGGGTGATAATTCACCCCTCCACTTT.

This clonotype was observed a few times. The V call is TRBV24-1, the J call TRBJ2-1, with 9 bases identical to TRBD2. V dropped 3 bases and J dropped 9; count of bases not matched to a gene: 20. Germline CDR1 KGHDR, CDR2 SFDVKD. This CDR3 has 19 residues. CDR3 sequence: CATSDPWRAGGHPTGEQFF. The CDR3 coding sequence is TGTGCCACCAGTGATCCGTGGAGAGCGGGGGGACACCCGACGGGTGAGCAGTTCTTC.

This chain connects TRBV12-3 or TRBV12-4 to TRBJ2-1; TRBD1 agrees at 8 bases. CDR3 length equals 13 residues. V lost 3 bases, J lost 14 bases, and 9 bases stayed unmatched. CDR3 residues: CASSFRTGIMEFF. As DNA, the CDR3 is TGTGCCAGCAGTTTTAGGACAGGGATCATGGAGTTCTTC.

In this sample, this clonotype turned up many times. Written as DNA, the CDR3 is TGTGCCAGCAGTTATAAGGGGGCTTTGGAGACCCAGTACTTC. Translating it yields CASSYKGALETQYF. V usage is TRBV7-2 and J usage is TRBJ2-5; 7 nucleotides match TRBD1. Trimming cost V 6 bases and J 5 bases; bases outside gene matches: 9. In germline, CDR1 is SGHTA, CDR2 FQGNSA. The CDR3 is 14 amino acids. Variable domain in full (rest from reference TRBV7-2 and TRBJ2-5): GAGVSQSPSNKVTEKGKDVELRCDPISGHTALYWYRQSLGQGLEFLIYFQGNSAPDKSGLPSDRFSAERTGGSVSTLTIQRTQQEDSAVYLCASSYKGALETQYFGPGTRLLVL.

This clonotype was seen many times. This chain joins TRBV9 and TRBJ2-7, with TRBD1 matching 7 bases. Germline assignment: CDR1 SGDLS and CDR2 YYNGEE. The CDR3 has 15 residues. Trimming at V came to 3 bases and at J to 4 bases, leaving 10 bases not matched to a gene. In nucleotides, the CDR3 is TGTGCCAGCAGCGCCACCGGGACAGCTCGTTACGAGCAGTACTTC. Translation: CASSATGTARYEQYF.

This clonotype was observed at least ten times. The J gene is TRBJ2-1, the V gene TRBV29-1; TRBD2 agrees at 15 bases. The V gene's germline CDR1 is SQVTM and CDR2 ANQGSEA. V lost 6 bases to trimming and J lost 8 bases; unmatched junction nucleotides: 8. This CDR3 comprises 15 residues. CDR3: CSVVGLAGGRDEQFF. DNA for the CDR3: TGCAGCGTCGTTGGACTAGCGGGAGGGCGCGATGAGCAGTTCTTC.

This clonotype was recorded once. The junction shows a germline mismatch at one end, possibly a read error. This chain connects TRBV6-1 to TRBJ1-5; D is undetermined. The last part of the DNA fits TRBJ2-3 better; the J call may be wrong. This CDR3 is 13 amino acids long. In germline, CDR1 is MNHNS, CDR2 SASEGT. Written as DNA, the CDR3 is TGTGCTAGCAGTTCAGCTAACCCTCGACCCCAGTATTTT. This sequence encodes CASSSANPRPQYF.

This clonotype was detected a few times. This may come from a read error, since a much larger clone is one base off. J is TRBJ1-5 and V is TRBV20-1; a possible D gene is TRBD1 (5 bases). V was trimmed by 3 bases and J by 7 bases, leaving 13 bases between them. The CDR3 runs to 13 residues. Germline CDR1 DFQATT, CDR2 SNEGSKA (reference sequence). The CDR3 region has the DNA TGCAGTGCTAGGGGAGGGGTCAGGCAGCCCCAGCATTTT. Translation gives CSARGGVRQPQHF.

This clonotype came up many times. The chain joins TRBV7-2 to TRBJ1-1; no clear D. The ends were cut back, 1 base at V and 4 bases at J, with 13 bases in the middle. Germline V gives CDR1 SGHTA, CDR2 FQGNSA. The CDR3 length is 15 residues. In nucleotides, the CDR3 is TGTGCCAGCAGCTTAGGCGACGCAAAAGGCACTGAAGCTTTCTTT. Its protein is CASSLGDAKGTEAFF.

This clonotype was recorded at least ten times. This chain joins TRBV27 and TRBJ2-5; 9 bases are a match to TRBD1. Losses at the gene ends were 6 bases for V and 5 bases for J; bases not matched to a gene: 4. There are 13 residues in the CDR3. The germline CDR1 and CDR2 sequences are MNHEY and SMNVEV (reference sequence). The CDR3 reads CASRLQGAETQYF. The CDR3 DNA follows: TGTGCCAGCAGGCTACAGGGGGCTGAGACCCAGTACTTC.

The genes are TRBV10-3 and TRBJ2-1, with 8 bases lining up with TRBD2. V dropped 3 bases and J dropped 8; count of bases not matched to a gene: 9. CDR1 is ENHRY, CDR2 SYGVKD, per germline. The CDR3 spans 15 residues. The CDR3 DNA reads TGTGCCATCAGTGATGGCGGGGGGAGTATAGATGAGCAGTTCTTC. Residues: CAISDGGGSIDEQFF.

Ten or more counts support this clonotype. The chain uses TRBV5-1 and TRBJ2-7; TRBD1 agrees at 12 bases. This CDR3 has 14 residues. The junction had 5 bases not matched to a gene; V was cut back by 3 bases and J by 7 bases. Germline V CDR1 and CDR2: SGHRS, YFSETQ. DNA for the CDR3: TGCGCCAGCAGCTGGGGACAGGGGGCGAGGGAGCAGTACTTC. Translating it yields CASSWGQGAREQYF.

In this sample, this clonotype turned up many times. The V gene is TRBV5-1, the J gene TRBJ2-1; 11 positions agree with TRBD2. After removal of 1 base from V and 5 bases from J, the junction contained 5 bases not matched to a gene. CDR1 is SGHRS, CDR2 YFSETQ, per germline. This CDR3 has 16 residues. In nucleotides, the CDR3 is TGCGCCAGCAGCTTGAATAGCGGGGGGGGGGACAATGAGCAGTTCTTC. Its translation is CASSLNSGGGDNEQFF.

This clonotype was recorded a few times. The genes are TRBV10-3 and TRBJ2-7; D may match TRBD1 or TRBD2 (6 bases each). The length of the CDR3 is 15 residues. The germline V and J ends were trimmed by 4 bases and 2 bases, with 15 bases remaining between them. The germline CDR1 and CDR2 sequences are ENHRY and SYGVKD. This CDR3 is CAISAPGGGTYEQYF. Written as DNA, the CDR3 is TGTGCCATCAGTGCCCCAGGAGGGGGAACCTACGAGCAGTACTTC.

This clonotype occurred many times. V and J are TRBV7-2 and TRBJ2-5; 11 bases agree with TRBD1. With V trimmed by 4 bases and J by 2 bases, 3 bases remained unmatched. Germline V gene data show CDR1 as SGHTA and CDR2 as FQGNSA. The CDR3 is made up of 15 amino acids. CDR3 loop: CASSSGTGGQETQYF. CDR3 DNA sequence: TGTGCCAGCAGCTCCGGGACAGGGGGGCAAGAGACCCAGTACTTC.

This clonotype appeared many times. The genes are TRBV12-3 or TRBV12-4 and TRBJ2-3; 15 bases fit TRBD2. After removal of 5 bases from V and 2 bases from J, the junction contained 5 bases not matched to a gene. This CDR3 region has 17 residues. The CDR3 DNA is TGTGCCAGCAGTGTCGGACTAGCGGGGGGGGTCACAGATACGCAGTATTTT. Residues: CASSVGLAGGVTDTQYF.

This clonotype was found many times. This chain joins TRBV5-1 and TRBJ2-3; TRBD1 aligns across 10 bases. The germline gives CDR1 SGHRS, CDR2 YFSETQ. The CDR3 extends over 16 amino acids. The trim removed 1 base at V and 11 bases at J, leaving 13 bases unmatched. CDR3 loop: CASSLSAGQGPWGQYF. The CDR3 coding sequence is TGCGCCAGCAGCTTGTCTGCGGGACAGGGGCCGTGGGGGCAGTATTTT.